This is a list of T cell receptor beta chains from one sample in a study of blood T cell repertoires in COVID-19. TCRdb keeps only in-frame clones here, not all; method: immunoSEQ multiplex PCR. This sample carries a few hundred thousand clones, 88% of them seen once, and the ten largest clones take roughly 4%. Sequenced sample: peripheral blood. These receptor sequences come from a man aged 60 to 75 who had recovered from COVID-19. CDR3s include the opening cysteine and the closing phenylalanine or tryptophan. D genes are given only for firm matches. Some rows have no size entry. The others give once, few or many, or a class for an expanded clone.

J | size | D | V | DNA | CDR3
TRBJ2-7 | - | TRBD1 | TRBV15 | TGTGCCACCAGCAGAGATTCTCGGGACAGGGGGTACGAGCAGTACTTC | CATSRDSRDRGYEQYF
TRBJ1-2 | many | TRBD1 | TRBV27 | TGTGCCACCCGAATGGGACAGGGGTTCTCTGGCTACACCTTC | CATRMGQGFSGYTF
TRBJ2-5 | - | - | TRBV30 | TGTGCCTGGAACAGACAGGACCAAGAGACCCAGTACTTC | CAWNRQDQETQYF
TRBJ1-2 | - | TRBD1 | TRBV11-2 | TGTGCCAGCAGCCTATCGGACAGGTCCTATGGCTACACCTTC | CASSLSDRSYGYTF
TRBJ2-3 | - | TRBD2 | TRBV18 | TGTGCCAGCTCACAAAACCACTTAGCGGGGCCCAGCACAGATACGCAGTATTTT | CASSQNHLAGPSTDTQYF
TRBJ2-5 | - | TRBD2 | TRBV7-2 | TGTGCCAGCAGCCTAGGGACTAGCGGGGGGGACCAAGAGACCCAGTACTTC | CASSLGTSGGDQETQYF
TRBJ2-7 | - | TRBD2 | TRBV9 | TGTGCCAGCAGCCCTTCTCCGGGGGGTGGGGGCGAGCAGTACTTC | CASSPSPGGGGEQYF
TRBJ1-3 | - | - | TRBV11-2 | TGTGCCAGCAGCTTAGCCAGGGCGCCCTCTGGAAACACCATATATTTT | CASSLARAPSGNTIYF
TRBJ2-2 | once | - | TRBV7-9 | TGTGCCAGCAGCCCCACGGCCGGGGAGCTGTTTTTT | CASSPTAGELFF
TRBJ2-5 | - | TRBD1 | TRBV12-5 | TGTGCTAGTGGTTTGGGGGACAGGGTTGAGACCCAGTACTTC | CASGLGDRVETQYF
TRBJ1-4 | few | TRBD1 | TRBV5-1 | TGCGCCAGCAGCTTGGAGACAGGGGAGGGAAAACTGTTTTTT | CASSLETGEGKLFF
TRBJ2-3 | - | TRBD1 | TRBV19 | TGTGCCAGTAGTATTCCAGGACAGGGACCAGATACGCAGTATTTT | CASSIPGQGPDTQYF
TRBJ2-3 | - | TRBD2 | TRBV7-3 | TGTGCCAGCAGCCGGGAAACTAGCGGGGGGGGAACAGATACGCAGTATTTT | CASSRETSGGGTDTQYF
TRBJ2-7 | - | TRBD1 | TRBV6-5 | TGTGCCAGCAGCCCGGGACAGAAGGAACAGTACTTC | CASSPGQKEQYF
TRBJ1-3 | - | - | TRBV14 | TGTGCCAGCAGCCAAGATTCAGGGTTTGGAAACACCATATATTTT | CASSQDSGFGNTIYF
TRBJ2-1 | - | TRBD2 | TRBV3-1/TRBV3-2 | TGTGCCAGCAGCAAACAGCGGGGGGTGGATGAGCAGTTCTTC | CASSKQRGVDEQFF
TRBJ1-4 | - | - | TRBV11-3 | TGTGCCAGCAACAGTGTGGCGGGGGGGCAAGATGAAAAACTGTTTTTT | CASNSVAGGQDEKLFF
TRBJ1-1 | - | - | TRBV9 | TGTGCCAGCAGCGAACAGGGCCGGACTGAAGCTTTCTTT | CASSEQGRTEAFF
TRBJ2-1 | - | TRBD1 | TRBV24-1 | TGTGCCACCAGTGATACAGCAGGGGGCAATGAGCAGTTCTTC | CATSDTAGGNEQFF
TRBJ2-5 | - | TRBD2 | TRBV7-9 | TGTGCCAGCAGCTTCCCAGCGGGGAAGGAGACCCAGTACTTC | CASSFPAGKETQYF
TRBJ1-5 | - | - | TRBV4-2 | TGTGCCAGCAGCCAAGACAAGGGGCTTTATCAGCCCCAGCATTTT | CASSQDKGLYQPQHF
TRBJ2-1 | - | TRBD2 | TRBV5-1 | TGCGCCAGCAGCTTGCCTAGCGGGGGGGCCGACTTGTTCTTC | CASSLPSGGADLFF
TRBJ2-7 | - | - | TRBV5-1 | TGCGCCAGCAGCTTGTCATCGGGGTTCTACGAGCAGTACTTC | CASSLSSGFYEQYF
TRBJ2-7 | - | TRBD1 | TRBV14 | TGTGCCAGCAGCCCTGCAGGGGGCCTAAGGGAGCAGTACTTC | CASSPAGGLREQYF
TRBJ2-1 | - | TRBD2 | TRBV3-1/TRBV3-2 | TGTGCCAGCAGCCAAGAAAAGGGGACTAGCGGGAAATTGAAAGACAATGAGCAGTTCTTC | CASSQEKGTSGKLKDNEQFF
TRBJ2-3 | - | - | TRBV7-2 | TGTGCCAGCAGCTTAGCGGCCCCGTTGGCCTCGGATACGCAGTATTTT | CASSLAAPLASDTQYF
TRBJ1-1 | - | - | TRBV10-1 | TGCGCCAGCAGTGATTACAGGGAGTTCGGAGCTTTCTTT | CASSDYREFGAFF
TRBJ1-1 | - | TRBD1 | TRBV18 | TGTGCCAGCTCACCGCCAGGGACAGCCAACCGGGGGAACACTGAAGCTTTCTTT | CASSPPGTANRGNTEAFF
TRBJ1-1 | - | - | TRBV6-5 | TGTGCCAGCAGTTACTCGACGGGGATTCGCACTGAAGCTTTCTTT | CASSYSTGIRTEAFF
TRBJ1-4 | - | - | TRBV4-1 | TGCGCCAGCAGCCAAGATCCCGGTCTGGTTGGTAGTGAAAAACTGTTTTTT | CASSQDPGLVGSEKLFF
TRBJ2-5 | - | - | TRBV19 | TGTGCCAGTAGTCCCAAGTGGGGCCGGGAGACCCAGTACTTC | CASSPKWGRETQYF
TRBJ2-1 | many | TRBD2 | TRBV4-2 | TGTGCCAGCAGTCCAAATATGGGTCCGGGACTAGCCTATGAGCAGTTCTTC | CASSPNMGPGLAYEQFF
TRBJ1-2 | - | - | TRBV9 | TGTGCCAGCAGCCCTATGAGGGACTACACCTTC | CASSPMRDYTF
TRBJ2-1 | - | TRBD1 | TRBV4-1 | TGCGCCAGCAGCCAACGAAACAGGGGCAACTCCTACAATGAGCAGTTCTTC | CASSQRNRGNSYNEQFF
TRBJ1-2 | once | - | TRBV30 | TGTGCCTGGAGTGTACTCGCTAACTATGGCTACACCTTC | CAWSVLANYGYTF
TRBJ2-1 | - | TRBD2 | TRBV11-2 | TGTGCCAGCAGCTTATTTAGCGGGGCCGCTTCGTACAATGAGCAGTTCTTC | CASSLFSGAASYNEQFF
TRBJ2-1 | once | - | TRBV3-1/TRBV3-2 | TGTGCCAGCAGCCAAGAACGGGTGCCCGTCACGGAGCAGTTCTTC | CASSQERVPVTEQFF
TRBJ1-1 | - | TRBD1 | TRBV9 | TGTGCCAGCAGCCCCTCGGGACAGGGTTACACTGAAGCTTTCTTT | CASSPSGQGYTEAFF
TRBJ2-7 | few | - | TRBV30 | TGTGCCTGGACGATGGGAGGGGGAGGCGAGCAGTACTTC | CAWTMGGGGEQYF
TRBJ2-7 | - | TRBD1 | TRBV19 | TGTGCCAGTAAACCACCGGGACAGGCCTACGAGCAGTACTTC | CASKPPGQAYEQYF
TRBJ2-7 | - | TRBD1 | TRBV6-2/TRBV6-3 | TGTGCCAGCAGTTACTCGATCGGAGACAGGGGGCGTGAGCAGTACTTC | CASSYSIGDRGREQYF
TRBJ2-5 | few | TRBD2 | TRBV7-2 | TGTGCCAGCAGCTTAGGAACTAGCGGGGGGGCTAAGGAGACCCAGTACTTC | CASSLGTSGGAKETQYF
TRBJ2-3 | - | TRBD2 | TRBV10-3 | TGTGCCATCAGACTAGCGGGGGGCCCAGATACGCAGTATTTT | CAIRLAGGPDTQYF
TRBJ2-5 | - | - | TRBV11-2 | TGTGCCAGCAGGGGCCTAGCCCAAGAGACCCAGTACTTC | CASRGLAQETQYF
TRBJ2-7 | - | - | TRBV2 | TGTGCCAGCCGGAGGGCCCCCACTTACGAGCAGTACTTC | CASRRAPTYEQYF
TRBJ1-2 | - | - | TRBV24-1 | TGTGCCACCAGTGATTTCGCGTCAGGCTACACCTTC | CATSDFASGYTF
TRBJ2-7 | - | - | TRBV10-3 | TGTGCCATCAGTGATTCGACTTGGAACTCCTACGAGCAGTACTTC | CAISDSTWNSYEQYF
TRBJ2-3 | - | TRBD2 | TRBV27 | TGTGCCAGCAGCAAACAGACTAGCGGGGGAAGAGATACGCAGTATTTT | CASSKQTSGGRDTQYF
TRBJ1-1 | - | - | TRBV6-5 | TGTGCCATAAGATCGAACTTTCCTGGTTATACTGAAGCTTTCTTT | CAIRSNFPGYTEAFF
TRBJ2-3 | - | TRBD1 | TRBV7-2 | TGTGCCAGCAGCTCAAGGGGGCCGACAGGGATACTCCCAGATACGCAGTATTTT | CASSSRGPTGILPDTQYF